This T cell receptor beta chain was profiled in a study of graft-versus-host responses after intestinal transplantation. This clone has only a few counts. CDR1 is SGHTA, CDR2 FQGNSA, per germline. This CDR3 has 14 amino acids. The V segment lost 3 bases and the J segment 4 bases; nucleotides outside the gene matches: 6. Lamina propria and intraepithelial lymphocytes were released by processing graft tissue. Clones were sequenced by immunoSEQ multiplex PCR, and TCRdb holds only the in-frame ones, with some missing. The data show thousands of clones, roughly 72% seen once. The starting material was ileum tissue, obtained 17 days after transplant. This chain joins TRBV7-2 and TRBJ2-7; 7 nucleotides align to TRBD2. The source is a human patient who received an intestinal transplant, so some T cells may come from the graft donor. The DNA for the CDR3 is TGTGCCAGCAGCTTCCGCGGGGGTACTTACGAGCAGTACGTC. It specifies CASSFRGGTYEQYV.